This entry lists 11 T cell receptor beta chains sequenced from one sample in a study of cytomegalovirus exposure and HLA in healthy donors. Both 60 Vbeta primers and 13 Jbeta primers went into the PCR. TCRdb keeps only in-frame clones here, not all; method: immunoSEQ multiplex PCR. The data hold about 92,000 clones, with 60% to 80% observed a single time. The sequenced sample was PBMCs. These receptors originate from a man aged 45-60 years in good health and CMV-seropositive.

The chain combines TRBV19 with TRBJ2-7; no firm D call. CDR1 and CDR2 from the germline V gene are LNHDA and SQIVND (reference sequence). The CDR3 consists of 14 residues. Trimming pared 3 bases from V and 2 bases from J, leaving 11 bases between. Written as DNA, the CDR3 is TGTGCCAGTAGTATTGGCGGTACCCCCTACGAGCAGTACTTC. It codes for CASSIGGTPYEQYF.

The chain combines TRBV2 with TRBJ2-7, with 7 bases aligning to TRBD2. Germline V gene lookup returns CDR1 SNHLY and CDR2 FYNNEI. Germline trimming cut 11 bases from V and 3 bases from J; bases unmatched to any gene: 10. CDR3 length: 13 amino acids. The DNA of the CDR3 is TGTGCCGGGGGGGGGACGTTGGGCTACGAGCAGTACTTC. Translation gives CAGGGTLGYEQYF.

The chain employs TRBV6-1 and TRBJ2-5; TRBD1 aligns across 7 bases. The CDR3 extends over 14 amino acids. The germline V gene encodes CDR1 MNHNS and CDR2 SASEGT. Trimming at V came to 7 bases and at J to 0 bases, leaving 5 bases not matched to a gene. The CDR3 region is CASTQGLYQETQYF. The DNA of the CDR3 is TGTGCCAGCACACAGGGGTTATACCAAGAGACCCAGTACTTC.

This chain joins TRBV6-5 and TRBJ1-2; 11 bases fit TRBD1. The J segment lost 7 bases and the V segment lost 9 bases, leaving 7 bases of the junction unmatched. Per germline, CDR1 MNHEY and CDR2 SVGAGI. The CDR3 is made up of 13 amino acids. The CDR3 DNA reads as TGTGCCAGTTCGGACAGGGGGCCTGGTGGCTACACCTTC. Translation gives CASSDRGPGGYTF.

This clone was seen a handful of times. The chain employs TRBV5-4 and TRBJ1-1; 7 nucleotides agree with TRBD1. Germline-derived CDR1 and CDR2 are SGHNT and YYREEE (reference sequence). J lost 0 bases, V lost 9 bases, and 2 bases had no gene match. The CDR3 length is 12 residues. The CDR3 DNA follows: TGTGCCACCGGGACAGTGAACACTGAAGCTTTCTTT. It codes for CATGTVNTEAFF.

This rearrangement joins TRBV29-1 to TRBJ1-1, with D tentatively TRBD1 (5 bases). Germline V CDR1 and CDR2: SQVTM, ANQGSEA. The CDR3 has 14 amino acids. Trimming pared 4 bases from V and 4 bases from J, leaving 16 bases between. The CDR3 spells CSVAGGIGTTEAFF. CDR3 sequence (DNA): TGCAGCGTTGCTGGAGGGATTGGGACCACTGAAGCTTTCTTT. Combining the CDR3 with reference TRBV29-1 and TRBJ1-1 gives the whole variable domain SAVISQKPSRDICQRGTSLTIQCQVDSQVTMMFWYRQQPGQSLTLIATANQGSEATYESGFVIDKFPISRPNLTFSTLTVSNMSPEDSSIYLCSVAGGIGTTEAFFGQGTRLTVV.

The CDR3 sequence: CASSQFGQGDTEAFF. CDR3 DNA sequence: TGTGCCAGCAGCCAATTTGGACAGGGAGACACTGAAGCTTTCTTT. The genes are TRBV7-9 and TRBJ1-1, with 8 nucleotides matching TRBD1. CDR1 and CDR2 (germline): SEHNR, FQNEAQ (reference sequence). The junction had 8 bases not matched to a gene; V was cut back by 5 bases and J by 3 bases. The CDR3 is made up of 15 amino acids. Supplemented by reference TRBV7-9 and TRBJ1-1, the full variable domain reads DTGVSQNPRHKITKRGQNVTFRCDPISEHNRLYWYRQTLGQGPEFLTYFQNEAQLEKSRLLSDRFSAERPKGSFSTLEIQRTEQGDSAMYLCASSQFGQGDTEAFFGQGTRLTVV.

A note on this clone: A read error may produce the germline difference seen at one junction end. The V call is TRBV6-1, the J call TRBJ1-1; no reliable D call. The germline V gene has CDR1 MNHNS and CDR2 SASEGT. The CDR3 is made up of 15 amino acids. CDR3 sequence reads: CAISDVEGMNTEAFF. The DNA of the CDR3 is TGTGCCATCAGTGACGTTGAGGGCATGAACACTGAAGCTTTCTTT.

This clone was observed a handful of times. This chain links TRBV25-1 with TRBJ2-1, with 9 bases aligning to TRBD2. The CDR3 spans 13 residues. Germline loops: CDR1 MGHDK, CDR2 SYGVNS. Trimming removed 6 bases from V and 9 bases from J; junction bases left unmatched: 6. CDR3: CASSGVTSGEQFF. In DNA, the CDR3 is TGTGCCAGCAGCGGAGTGACTAGCGGTGAGCAGTTCTTC.

This clone was picked up one time. The chain is built from TRBV28 and TRBJ2-5; the D gene is possibly TRBD2 (6 bases). V lost 3 bases to trimming and J lost 4 bases, with 12 bases between them. The CDR3 contains 14 residues. Germline assignment: CDR1 MDHEN and CDR2 SYDVKM. CDR3 residues: CASSFGGARETQYF. For the CDR3, the DNA is TGTGCCAGCAGTTTTGGAGGGGCTAGAGAGACCCAGTACTTC.

The chain carries TRBV5-1 and TRBJ2-7, with D tentatively TRBD1 (5 bases). Germline V gene sequence: CDR1 SGHRS, CDR2 YFSETQ. The CDR3 covers 14 residues. With 0 bases removed from V and 3 bases from J, the gap between germline ends came to 10 bases. CDR3 bases: TGCGCCAGCAGCTTGGGCGCAGGGATCTACGAGCAGTACTTC. Its protein product is CASSLGAGIYEQYF.